There are a few counts of the clone carrying this TCR beta chain. What it recognizes is unknown. The record originates from a study of a mutant IDH1 vaccine in newly diagnosed glioma. Across the whole study: Most had both radiotherapy and temozolomide beforehand; others had only one.

The CDR3 loop spans 15 amino acids. V lost 0 bases and J 4 bases, leaving 11 bases between the germline ends. CDR1 is SGDLS and CDR2 is YYNGEE in the germline V gene. Sequencing was performed with immunoSEQ multiplex PCR; in TCRdb, only in-frame clones are kept and a portion is missing. The table shows around 50,000 clones, with approximately 79% occurring only once. Time point denoted: week 35, safety follow-up. Topical imiquimod was applied with each vaccine dose, which held 300 ug of mutant IDH1 20-mer peptide. This sequence joins TRBV9 and TRBJ1-3, with D possibly matching TRBD1 (6 bases). The source was PBMCs, collected from a glioma patient whose treatment included an IDH1 peptide vaccine. The receptor was isolated from a man aged 35 to 55 with glioma. The CDR3 region has the DNA TGTGCCAGCAGCGTAGGTAGGGGGTCCGGAAACACCATATATTTT. Its protein is CASSVGRGSGNTIYF.